This TCR beta chain derives from a study of blood T cell repertoires in COVID-19. Whole-study context: Italy, Spain and the United States were the sources of the convalescent and acute COVID-19 samples. T cells, B-cell-depleted T cells, or PBMCs provided the cDNA or gDNA that served as material.

Germline CDR1 reads ENHRY; CDR2 reads SYGVKD. CDR3 length: 17 residues. V shed 4 bases, J shed 6 bases, and the junction held 7 bases outside the gene matches. Symptom resolution, clearance, or two negative PCRs marked donors in Cohort 3 as recovered. In the authors' workflow: Cell counts per sample came from amplifying reference gene primers. Method: immunoSEQ multiplex PCR; TCRdb's copy keeps in-frame clones and lacks some. Clone size and V and J calls were adopted from that table, with D and trimming inferred from the DNA. The sample yields roughly 310,000 clones, 89% seen once. This clonotype was obtained from a woman between 40 and 50 years old who had recovered from COVID-19. Sequences were obtained from PBMCs or T cells enriched from blood (not recorded which). The gene calls are TRBV10-3 and TRBJ2-2, with 14 nucleotides matching TRBD2. The CDR3, as DNA: TGTGCCATCAGTGTGGGACTAGCGGGAGTAACAGCCGGGGAGCTGTTTTTT. This codes for CAISVGLAGVTAGELFF.